This is a list of T cell receptor beta chains from one sample in a study of blood T cell repertoires in COVID-19. Generated by immunoSEQ multiplex PCR, the TCRdb table keeps only in-frame clones and is missing some. The sample yields 100,000 to 150,000 clones, 81% seen once. Sequencing input: peripheral blood. The receptors were sampled from a man aged 30 to 45 with COVID-19, enrolled during active disease. Each CDR3 is given with its conserved first and last residue. The D gene is left open where the match is weak. Not all rows give a size; the values are once, few, many and, for expanded clones, a class.

V	D	size	J	DNA	CDR3
TRBV30	TRBD2	-	TRBJ2-3	TGTGCCTGGAGTGTAGGACTAGCGGGGGTGGATACGCAGTATTTT	CAWSVGLAGVDTQYF
TRBV7-9	-	-	TRBJ1-1	TGTGCCAGCAATAGACCAGGGGACACTGAAGCTTTCTTT	CASNRPGDTEAFF
TRBV9	-	-	TRBJ2-2	TGTGCCAGCAGCCTTGGGAACAGGGGGGGCACCGGGGAGCTGTTTTTT	CASSLGNRGGTGELFF
TRBV6-8	-	once	TRBJ2-1	TGTGCCAGCAGTTACCCCGGCTACAATGAGCAGTTCTTC	CASSYPGYNEQFF
TRBV9	-	-	TRBJ1-1	TGTGCCAGCAGCCCCCGGGAAGGTGAAGCTTTCTTT	CASSPREGEAFF
TRBV5-5	-	-	TRBJ2-6	TGTGCCAGCAGCGTGGCAGGATATGGGGCCAACGTCCTGACTTTC	CASSVAGYGANVLTF
TRBV3-1/TRBV3-2	TRBD1	-	TRBJ2-1	TGTGCCAGCAGCCAAGTAACAGGGGTAAATGAGCAGTTCTTC	CASSQVTGVNEQFF
TRBV16	-	-	TRBJ1-2	TGTGCCAGCAGCCAATATGGCAGGGGCACTATTCGAGCTAACTATGGCTACACCTTC	CASSQYGRGTIRANYGYTF
TRBV6-6	-	few	TRBJ1-5	TGTGCCAGCACCTCCTCAGGGGAGCCCCAGCATTTT	CASTSSGEPQHF
TRBV7-9	-	-	TRBJ2-5	TGTGCCAGCAGCTTAGGGCAGGGTTTGGAGACCCAGTACTTC	CASSLGQGLETQYF
TRBV19	-	few	TRBJ2-3	TGTGCCAGTAGTACGACTAGCACAGATACGCAGTATTTT	CASSTTSTDTQYF
TRBV6-2/TRBV6-3	-	few	TRBJ1-5	TGTGCCAGCAGTTACTCGGGAGCAGGTCTCCAGCCCCAGCATTTT	CASSYSGAGLQPQHF
TRBV27	-	-	TRBJ2-6	TGTGCCAGCAGTTTATCGATTTGGCCAGGAGGCTCTGGGGCCAACGTCCTGACTTTC	CASSLSIWPGGSGANVLTF
TRBV19	TRBD2	-	TRBJ2-2	TGTGCCAGTCGACCTAGCGGGAGATATACCGGGGAGCTGTTTTTT	CASRPSGRYTGELFF
TRBV7-9	TRBD1	-	TRBJ1-1	TGTGCCAGCAGCCCAGACAGGGGAGAGGGAAATACTGAAGCTTTCTTT	CASSPDRGEGNTEAFF
TRBV6-4	-	-	TRBJ2-1	TGTGCCAGCAGTGATTCCGGTTTCAATGAGCAGTTCTTC	CASSDSGFNEQFF
TRBV11-3	TRBD1	-	TRBJ1-6	TGTGCCAGCAGCTTGACCGGGACAGGGGGCTTCCCCCTCCACTTT	CASSLTGTGGFPLHF
TRBV28	-	few	TRBJ2-7	TGTGCCAGCAGCCCTCAAAAATGGGGGGAAACCTACGAGCAGTACTTC	CASSPQKWGETYEQYF
TRBV6-1	TRBD2	once	TRBJ2-3	TGTGCCAGCAGTGAGACTAGCGGGAGGGGAGGAGATACGCAGTATTTT	CASSETSGRGGDTQYF
TRBV6-5	-	-	TRBJ1-2	TGTGCCAGCAGTTACTCGCCGGAGTATGGCTACACCTTC	CASSYSPEYGYTF
TRBV11-3	TRBD2	-	TRBJ2-5	TGTGCCAGCAGCTTAGGTCCTAGCGGGAGGGCCGGTTCGGAGACCCAGTACTTC	CASSLGPSGRAGSETQYF
TRBV5-6	TRBD1	once	TRBJ1-6	TGTGCCAGCAGCTTGGGACAGGGAGGCTCACCCCTCCACTTT	CASSLGQGGSPLHF
TRBV5-1	TRBD2	-	TRBJ2-1	TGCGCCAGCAGCTTGGCTAGCGGTCCCTACAATGAGCAGTTCTTC	CASSLASGPYNEQFF
TRBV5-6	TRBD1	few	TRBJ2-2	TGTGCCAGCAGCTTGAGACGGACAGGGGGCAAAACCGGGGAGCTGTTTTTT	CASSLRRTGGKTGELFF
TRBV10-3	TRBD1	-	TRBJ1-2	TGTGCCATCAGTCCTATTCCGGACAGGGAGGGTGGCTACACCTTC	CAISPIPDREGGYTF
TRBV1	-	-	TRBJ1-4	TGCACCAGCAGCCACCGGGGGGTGGCAGGGACTAATGAAAAACTGTTTTTT	CTSSHRGVAGTNEKLFF
TRBV4-1	-	few	TRBJ2-7	TGCGCCAGCAGCCAAGAATACAGCTCCTACGAGCAGTACTTC	CASSQEYSSYEQYF
TRBV25-1	-	-	TRBJ1-1	TGTGCCAGCAGTGAACAGGGGATGAACACTGAAGCTTTCTTT	CASSEQGMNTEAFF
TRBV7-3	-	-	TRBJ2-7	TGTGCCAGCAGCTTAACTCCGACTACGCCATCCTACGAGCAGTACTTC	CASSLTPTTPSYEQYF
TRBV28	TRBD1	-	TRBJ2-7	TGTGCCAGCAGTTTAGGGACAGGGAAAACCTACGAGCAGTACTTC	CASSLGTGKTYEQYF
TRBV10-1	-	-	TRBJ1-5	TGCGCCAGCAGTGATCGGGGTTTGAGCAATCAGCCCCAGCATTTT	CASSDRGLSNQPQHF
TRBV7-8	TRBD1	-	TRBJ2-7	TGTGCCAGCAGCTTAGTAAGCGGACAGGGCAACGACTACGAGCAGTACTTC	CASSLVSGQGNDYEQYF
TRBV30	-	-	TRBJ1-2	TGTGCCTGGAGTGTAATGGGGGGAGGCCTTAACTATGGCTACACCTTC	CAWSVMGGGLNYGYTF